The TCR beta chain described here comes from a study of shared clonotypes between healthy human individuals (TCRdb year 2020). With regard to the full study: A few men and a couple of women, aged 18 to 49 years, made up the cohort. Per donor, three plates each were used for CD4 naive and CD4 memory, two for CD8 naive, and one for CD8 memory. To estimate repertoire size and how much clonotype sharing occurs between individuals, the study deeply sequenced the blood TCR repertoires of 5 or 6 healthy adults. To increase sequencing depth and limit assay-specific biases, TCR repertoire library preparation and sequencing were carried out by different laboratories using diverse techniques. Between about 0.8 and 9 billion PBMCs per donor were obtained by leukapheresis. Study-level results and caveats: Sampling was restricted to blood, and TCR repertoires in tissue are likely to differ from TCR repertoires in blood. Naive subsets generally had larger estimated clonotype richness than memory subsets. Based on pairwise subsampling, the degree of clonotype sharing among donors was expected to be affected by sequencing depth. When four donors were compared, the shared fraction of clonotypes was roughly 5% for naive CD4, approximately 3.5% for naive CD8, roughly 2.5% for memory CD4, and roughly 0.43% for memory CD8. Because the study included only a small number of donors, the genetic and exposure-history diversity represented was limited. Compared with non-shared clonotypes, clonotypes shared by all four sorted-subset donors had higher generation probabilities. Even with the large sequencing depth, rarefaction of the sorted-subset datasets indicated that sequencing was incomplete.

Looking up the germline V gene (reference sequence) yields CDR1 LNHDA and CDR2 SQIVND. Trimming removed 2 bases from V and 0 bases from J, leaving 15 bases between the germline ends. The CDR3 holds 17 amino acids from the cysteine to the phenylalanine. Only the CDR3 region is kept as DNA, spanning 51 bases read in frame from base 1. Donors were healthy HIV-negative adults with no recently reported acute infections or vaccinations. Only Caucasian adults living in Nashville, Tennessee, USA were represented among the donors. CD4+ T cells were enriched through magnetic negative selection, after which naive cells were positively selected on CD45RA and the remaining negative fraction served as the memory subset. Blood was obtained by leukapheresis, after which PBMCs were separated by Ficoll-Histopaque density gradient centrifugation and cryopreserved in liquid nitrogen vapor phase. Analytical flow cytometry was used to check the purity and quantity of each magnetically sorted T cell population. From each sorted fraction, genomic DNA was isolated and quantified by UV absorbance on a Nanodrop 2000c.

Points on this clone: The clone's antigen remains unknown. No clone much larger than this one lies a single base away; base qualities are absent.

Using the deep immunoSEQ assay, TCR CDR3 regions were amplified from genomic DNA by multiplex PCR. Extracted genomic DNA from each cell subset was distributed evenly across all wells of several immunoSEQ 96-well plates, and each plate was treated as a replicate. For sorted subsets, each replicate PCR was loaded with 200 to 250 ng genomic DNA, equivalent to approximately 27,000 T cell genomes. The purified libraries were quantified using a Qubit 3.0 fluorometer, sized with a Bioanalyzer 2100, and then quantified again using the KAPA Library Quantification kit. A separate single-read 150-cycle Illumina NextSeq 550 flow cell was used to sequence each immunoSEQ 96-well plate. Processing in the source paper ran as follows. Because the immunoSEQ output included only junctional sequences and no quality scores, the filtering could not be the same as the filtering used for full-length reads. To assign V/J genes and CDR3, sequences were annotated using PyIR, a Python wrapper for IgBLAST v1.9, with IMGT germline references. Reads were filtered out if the reads had weak V/J assignments (E-value above 1e-6), no CDR3, stop codons, out-of-frame junctions, or ambiguous translated residues. V3J clonotypes were defined by identical inferred V gene, J gene, and CDR3 amino acid sequence. Percentage overlap between repertoires was computed as shared unique clonotypes divided by the size of the smaller repertoire. Three approaches were used to assess repertoire richness: RTK rarefaction, the Chao1 estimator, and Recon v2.1 estimates of unobserved clonotypes. OLGA was used to compute generation probabilities for all TCRbeta clonotypes that the gDNA method yielded from a few donors. The immuneACCESS repertoire file appears here via TCRdb, limited to in-frame rearrangements. These files lack a portion of the clones; in checked studies, under half of the deficit traces to unresolved V genes, and the cause of the others is not known. V and J calls plus clone size are reproduced from that table; the DNA served to infer D and trimming. Across this sample there are 1,400,000 or so clones, with 98% seen only once. The ten largest clones add up to about 0.4% of the sample.

The rearrangement joined TRBV19 to TRBJ2-3; confidence is insufficient to name the D gene. The TCR was taken from a man under 40 in good health. The sample taken for sequencing was naive CD4+ T cells sorted from blood. Read against the paper, the sample's cell subset or site label means: CD45RA+ positively selected. The DNA sequence reads TGTGCCAGTAGTATAACCCCTCGGGCCACTAGCACAGATACGCAGTATTTT. Translated, this gives CASSITPRATSTDTQYF.